This TCR beta chain was documented in a study of vaccination effects on CD4 cells after COVID-19. Study information: CD4+ T cells specific for antigen were expanded with viral peptide pools by the ViraFEST assay before sequencing. Post-vaccine draws lagged the second dose by a median of 72 days. Post-vaccination samples were obtained at early and late time points from a few convalescent patients.

Upon completion of around 9 days in culture, CD4+ T cells were isolated. Convalescent patients had PCR-confirmed SARS-CoV-2 infection between March and December 2020. As their vaccination, participants received two doses of either BNT162b2 or mRNA-1273. TCRdb's table, derived via immunoSEQ multiplex PCR, lists solely in-frame clones and lacks some. The sample yields around 50,000 clones, around 80% seen once. Findings of the study overall: The study found that post-vaccine spike-reactive clones in convalescents were mainly new vaccine-induced clones.

Details on this clone: Its target is unknown.

Sample: CD4+ T cells from PBMCs cultured without peptide, taken after COVID-19 vaccination. The clonotype was recovered from a human donor who had a prior SARS-CoV-2 infection.

CDR3 protein: CASSHQGMHEQYF. CDR3 coding DNA: TGTGCCAGCAGCCATCAGGGTATGCACGAGCAGTACTTC. The rearrangement links TRBV14 to TRBJ2-7; the D gene is possibly TRBD1 (5 bases). CDR1 is SGHDN and CDR2 is FVKESK in the germline V gene. V was trimmed by 3 bases and J by 5 bases, leaving 11 bases between them. This CDR3 comprises 13 residues.